These T cell receptor beta chains were read from a single sample in a study of T-cell memory formation after mild COVID-19. Each CDR3 protein gets one entry after TCRdb re-called the 5' RACE reads with MiXCR. This sample yields around 250,000 distinct CDR3 sequences, of which 15% to 20% are seen a single time; 22% belongs to the top ten. Sequencing used PBMCs or a T cell subset sorted from them (not recorded which). These receptors all come from a man younger than 35 who had mild COVID-19 (a few samples of this study predate the infection). Cell type and time point are not known. Each CDR3 is given with its conserved first and last residue. A D gene is named only where the DNA matches it firmly. Only some rows state a clone size, as once, few, many or a class for expanded clones.

d_gene | abundance | j_gene | v_gene | CDR3aa | CDR3nt
NA | few | TRBJ2-3 | TRBV4-2 | CASSGMRDTQYF | TGTGCCAGCAGCGGGATGAGGGATACGCAGTATTTT
NA | many | TRBJ2-5 | TRBV4-1 | CASSQDDSGMETQYF | TGCGCCAGCAGCCAAGATGATTCAGGGATGGAGACCCAGTACTTC
TRBD1 | NA | TRBJ2-5 | TRBV12-3/TRBV12-4 | CASRPRDRGFETQYF | TGTGCCAGCAGGCCCCGGGACAGGGGGTTTGAGACCCAGTACTTC
NA | few | TRBJ2-5 | TRBV6-2/TRBV6-3 | CASSYTRLGETQYF | TGTGCCAGCAGTTACACCCGGCTCGGAGAGACCCAGTACTTC
NA | NA | TRBJ1-2 | TRBV9 | CASSREGYGYTF | TGTGCCAGCAGCCGTGAGGGGTACGGCTACACCTTC
NA | NA | TRBJ2-5 | TRBV12-3/TRBV12-4 | CASFAGTSPETQYF | TGTGCCAGTTTCGCCGGGACTTCTCCAGAGACCCAGTACTTC
NA | few | TRBJ2-5 | TRBV15 | CATSREGTEQETQYF | TGTGCCACCAGCAGAGAAGGGACGGAACAAGAGACCCAGTACTTC
NA | few | TRBJ2-1 | TRBV5-1 | CASSFRTGYNEQFF | TGCGCCAGCAGCTTCAGGACTGGGTACAATGAGCAGTTCTTC
NA | few | TRBJ2-2 | TRBV7-2 | CASSLARGGELFF | TGTGCCAGCAGCTTAGCTAGGGGCGGGGAGCTGTTTTTT
NA | NA | TRBJ2-1 | TRBV7-2 | CASSLYRAEQFF | TGTGCCAGCAGCCTATACAGGGCTGAGCAGTTCTTC
NA | few | TRBJ2-7 | TRBV2 | CASRRPAAGERYEQYF | TGTGCCAGCAGACGGCCGGCGGCAGGGGAACGGTACGAGCAGTACTTC
NA | NA | TRBJ2-3 | TRBV6-2/TRBV6-3 | CASLRVPSTDTQYF | TGTGCCAGCCTCAGGGTCCCTAGCACAGATACGCAGTATTTT
NA | NA | TRBJ2-1 | TRBV7-9 | CASSSRSYNEQFF | TGTGCCAGCAGCTCGCGTTCCTACAATGAGCAGTTCTTC
NA | few | TRBJ1-2 | TRBV20-1 | CSALVGGGYGYTF | TGCAGTGCCCTAGTGGGGGGTGGCTATGGCTACACCTTC
TRBD2 | NA | TRBJ2-1 | TRBV6-2/TRBV6-3 | CASSFSGGYNEQFF | TGTGCCAGCAGTTTTAGCGGGGGCTACAATGAGCAGTTCTTC
NA | NA | TRBJ2-7 | TRBV4-2 | CASSQDGSYEQYF | TGTGCCAGCAGCCAAGATGGCTCCTACGAGCAGTACTTC
NA | NA | TRBJ2-3 | TRBV15 | CATSARLESDTQYF | TGTGCCACCAGCGCCCGACTAGAGTCAGATACGCAGTATTTT
NA | NA | TRBJ1-1 | TRBV6-5 | CASSYSSGEAFF | TGTGCCAGCAGTTACTCGTCAGGTGAAGCTTTCTTT